The present TCR beta chain was sequenced within a study of radiotherapy plus CTLA-4 blockade in lung cancer. Study background: There were objective responses in 18% of patients, and around 32% had disease control. The study, taken as a whole, reports: Reported findings show early blood T cell clone dynamics, with interferon-beta, best predicted response. Radiotherapy was combined with ipilimumab, and tumor-derived TCR clones then expanded in blood.

Germline V gene data show CDR1 as MDHEN and CDR2 as SYDVKM. This CDR3 is 15 amino acids long. V was trimmed by 5 bases and J by 3 bases, leaving 17 bases between them. With regard to this clone: Its antigen is as yet unknown.

Here immunoSEQ multiplex PCR was the method, and the copy in TCRdb shows in-frame clones only, minus some. The repertoire holds around 38,000 clones, with around 86% as singletons. Source: peripheral blood, taken from a patient treated with radiotherapy plus ipilimumab. This sequence originates from a human donor with non-small cell lung cancer whose response to radiotherapy plus ipilimumab could not be evaluated. The chain links TRBV28 to TRBJ2-7, with D maybe TRBD1 (5 bases). In DNA, the CDR3 is TGTGCCAGCAGTGTGGTCTCGGACAAATACTACGAGCAGTACTTC. Residues: CASSVVSDKYYEQYF.